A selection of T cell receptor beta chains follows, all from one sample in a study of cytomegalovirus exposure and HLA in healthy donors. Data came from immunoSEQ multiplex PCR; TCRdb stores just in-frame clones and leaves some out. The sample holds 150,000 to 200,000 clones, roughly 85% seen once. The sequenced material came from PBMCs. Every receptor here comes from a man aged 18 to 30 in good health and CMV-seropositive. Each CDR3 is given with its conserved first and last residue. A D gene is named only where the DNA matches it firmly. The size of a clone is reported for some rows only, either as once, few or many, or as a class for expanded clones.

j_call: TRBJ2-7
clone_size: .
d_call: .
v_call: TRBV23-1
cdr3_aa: CASPVNPYEQYF
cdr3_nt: TGCGCCAGCCCAGTCAATCCGTACGAGCAGTACTTC

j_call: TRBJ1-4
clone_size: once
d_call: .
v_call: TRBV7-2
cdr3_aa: CASSLSAGSVPATNEKLFF
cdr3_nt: TGTGCCAGCAGCTTAAGCGCCGGCAGCGTCCCTGCAACTAATGAAAAACTGTTTTTT

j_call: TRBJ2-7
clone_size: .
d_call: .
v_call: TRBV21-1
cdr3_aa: CASNSFPGSYEQYF
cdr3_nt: TGTGCCAGCAACTCGTTCCCGGGATCCTACGAGCAGTACTTC

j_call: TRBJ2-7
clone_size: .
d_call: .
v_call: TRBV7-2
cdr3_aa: CASSLAQSYEQYF
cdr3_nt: TGTGCCAGCAGCTTAGCCCAGTCCTACGAGCAGTACTTC

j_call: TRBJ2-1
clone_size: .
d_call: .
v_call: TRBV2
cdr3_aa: CASSELATLLSYNEQFF
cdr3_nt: TGTGCCAGCAGTGAACTTGCCACCTTACTCTCCTACAATGAGCAGTTCTTC

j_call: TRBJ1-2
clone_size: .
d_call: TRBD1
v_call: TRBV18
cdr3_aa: CASSPPNRDSPYFNYGYTF
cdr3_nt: TGTGCCAGCTCACCGCCGAACCGGGACAGTCCTTACTTTAACTATGGCTACACCTTC

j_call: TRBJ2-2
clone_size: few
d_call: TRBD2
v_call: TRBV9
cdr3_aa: CASSVGSGGFTGELFF
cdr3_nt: TGTGCCAGCAGCGTAGGGAGCGGGGGATTCACCGGGGAGCTGTTTTTT

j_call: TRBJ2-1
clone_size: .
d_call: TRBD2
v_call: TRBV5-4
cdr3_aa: CASSSYSGTSGGTTYNEQFF
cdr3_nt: TGTGCCAGCAGCTCGTACTCCGGGACTAGCGGGGGGACCACCTACAATGAGCAGTTCTTC

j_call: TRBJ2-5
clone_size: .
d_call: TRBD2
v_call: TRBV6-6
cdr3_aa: CASSRSGGPNF
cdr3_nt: TGTGCCAGCAGCCGAAGCGGGGGGCCTAACTTC

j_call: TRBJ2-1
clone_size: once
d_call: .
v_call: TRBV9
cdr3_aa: CASSPSAGGVLRSYNEQFF
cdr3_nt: TGTGCCAGCAGCCCCTCTGCTGGCGGGGTACTTAGGTCCTACAATGAGCAGTTCTTC

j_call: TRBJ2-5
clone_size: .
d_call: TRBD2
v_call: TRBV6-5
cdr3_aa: CASWRGYQETQYF
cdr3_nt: TGTGCCAGCTGGCGGGGGTACCAAGAGACCCAGTACTTC

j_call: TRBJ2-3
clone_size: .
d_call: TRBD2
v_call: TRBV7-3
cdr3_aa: CASSPGLPADTQYF
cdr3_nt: TGTGCCAGCAGTCCGGGACTACCAGCAGATACGCAGTATTTT

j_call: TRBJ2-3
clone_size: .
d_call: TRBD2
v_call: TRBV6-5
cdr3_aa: CASSYSTSDLIDTQYF
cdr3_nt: TGTGCCAGCAGTTACTCGACTAGCGACCTCATAGATACGCAGTATTTT

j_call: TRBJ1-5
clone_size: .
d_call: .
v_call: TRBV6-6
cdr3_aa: CASRGLTEGGQPQHF
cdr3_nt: TGTGCCAGCAGGGGACTTACGGAGGGAGGTCAGCCCCAGCATTTT